This T cell receptor beta chain was obtained from a study of blood T cell repertoires in COVID-19. Libraries were prepared by immunoSEQ multiplex PCR; TCRdb keeps only in-frame clonotypes and omits some of them. The data contain 120,000 or so clones, around 63% of them seen just once; the ten biggest clones take up 2% to 2.5%. The length of the CDR3 is 13 residues. J lost 5 bases, V lost 6 bases, and 3 bases had no gene match. Germline assignment: CDR1 MDHEN and CDR2 SYDVKM. This chain joins TRBV28 and TRBJ1-2, with 10 bases identical to TRBD1. The sample comprised peripheral blood. The sequence came from a woman in her seventies with acute or convalescent COVID-19. CDR3 coding DNA: TGTGCCAGCAGCTCGGGACAGGGGTATGGCTACACCTTC. It yields the protein CASSSGQGYGYTF.